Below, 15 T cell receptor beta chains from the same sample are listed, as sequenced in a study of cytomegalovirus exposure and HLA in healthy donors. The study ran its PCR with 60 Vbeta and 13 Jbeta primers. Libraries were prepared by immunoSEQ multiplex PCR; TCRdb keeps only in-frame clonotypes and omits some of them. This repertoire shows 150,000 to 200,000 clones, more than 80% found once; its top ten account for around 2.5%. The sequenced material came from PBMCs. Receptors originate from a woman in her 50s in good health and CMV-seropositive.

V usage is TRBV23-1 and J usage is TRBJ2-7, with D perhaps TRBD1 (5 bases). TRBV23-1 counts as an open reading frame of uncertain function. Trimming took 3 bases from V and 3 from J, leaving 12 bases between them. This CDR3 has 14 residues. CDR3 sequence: CASSHNDRHYEQYF. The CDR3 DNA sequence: TGCGCCAGCAGTCATAACGACAGACACTACGAGCAGTACTTC.

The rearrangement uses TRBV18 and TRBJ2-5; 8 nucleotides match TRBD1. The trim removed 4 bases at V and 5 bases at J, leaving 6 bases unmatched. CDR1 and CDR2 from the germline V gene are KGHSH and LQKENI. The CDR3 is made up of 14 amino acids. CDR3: CASSREQGGETQYF. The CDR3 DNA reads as TGTGCCAGCTCACGGGAACAGGGGGGCGAGACCCAGTACTTC.

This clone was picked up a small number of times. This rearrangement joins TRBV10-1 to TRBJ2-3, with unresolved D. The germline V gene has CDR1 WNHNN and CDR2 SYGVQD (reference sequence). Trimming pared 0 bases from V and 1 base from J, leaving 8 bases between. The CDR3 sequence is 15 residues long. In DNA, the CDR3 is TGCGCCAGCAGTGAGTCGACTCCGGGCACAGATACGCAGTATTTT. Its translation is CASSESTPGTDTQYF.

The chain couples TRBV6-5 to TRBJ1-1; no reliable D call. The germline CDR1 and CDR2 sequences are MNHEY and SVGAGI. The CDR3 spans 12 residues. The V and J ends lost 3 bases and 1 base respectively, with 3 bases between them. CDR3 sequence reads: CASSYRNTEAFF. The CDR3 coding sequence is TGTGCCAGCAGTTATCGGAACACTGAAGCTTTCTTT.

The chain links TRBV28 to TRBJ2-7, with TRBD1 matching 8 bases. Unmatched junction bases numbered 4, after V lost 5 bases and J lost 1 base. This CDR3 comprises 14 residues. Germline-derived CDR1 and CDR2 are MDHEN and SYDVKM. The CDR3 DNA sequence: TGTGCCAGCAGTCCCCGGGACAGGTCCTACGAGCAGTACTTC. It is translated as CASSPRDRSYEQYF.

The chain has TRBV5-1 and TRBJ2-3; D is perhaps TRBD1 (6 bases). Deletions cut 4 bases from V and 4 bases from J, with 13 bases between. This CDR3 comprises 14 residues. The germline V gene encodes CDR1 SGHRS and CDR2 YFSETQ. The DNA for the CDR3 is TGCGCCAGCAGCCGGACAGTTAGTCCAGATACGCAGTATTTT. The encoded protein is CASSRTVSPDTQYF.

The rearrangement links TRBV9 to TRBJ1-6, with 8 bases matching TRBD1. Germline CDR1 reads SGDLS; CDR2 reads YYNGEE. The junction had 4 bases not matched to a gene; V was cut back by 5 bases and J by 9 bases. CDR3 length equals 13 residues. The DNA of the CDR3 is TGTGCCAGCAGGACAGGGGAAGGTTCACCCCTCCACTTT. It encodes CASRTGEGSPLHF. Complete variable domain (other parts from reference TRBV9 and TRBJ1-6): DSGVTQTPKHLITATGQRVTLRCSPRSGDLSVYWYQQSLDQGLQFLIQYYNGEERAKGNILERFSAQQFPDLHSELNLSSLELGDSALYFCASRTGEGSPLHFGNGTRLTVT.

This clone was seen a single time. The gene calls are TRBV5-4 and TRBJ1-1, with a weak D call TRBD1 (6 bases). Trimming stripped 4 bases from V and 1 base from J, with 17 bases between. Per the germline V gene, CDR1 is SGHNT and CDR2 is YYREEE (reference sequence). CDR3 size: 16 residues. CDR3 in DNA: TGTGCCAGCAGCAAACTTTTTGAGACAGGGAACACTGAAGCTTTCTTT. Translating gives CASSKLFETGNTEAFF.

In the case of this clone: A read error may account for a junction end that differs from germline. For the CDR3, the DNA is TGTGCCAGCAGCCGCTACGGGACACAAGGCACTGAAGCTTTCTTT. It encodes CASSRYGTQGTEAFF. The J gene is TRBJ1-1, the V gene TRBV5-1; tentative D call: TRBD1 (6 bases). This CDR3 contains 15 residues. Per germline, CDR1 SGHRS and CDR2 YFSETQ.

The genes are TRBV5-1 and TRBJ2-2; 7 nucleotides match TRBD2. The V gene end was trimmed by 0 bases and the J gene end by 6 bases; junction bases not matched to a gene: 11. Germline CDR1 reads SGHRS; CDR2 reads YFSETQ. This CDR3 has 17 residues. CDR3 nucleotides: TGCGCCAGCAGCTTGGCGGCTAGCGGCGGTAGATCCGGGGAGCTGTTTTTT. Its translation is CASSLAASGGRSGELFF.

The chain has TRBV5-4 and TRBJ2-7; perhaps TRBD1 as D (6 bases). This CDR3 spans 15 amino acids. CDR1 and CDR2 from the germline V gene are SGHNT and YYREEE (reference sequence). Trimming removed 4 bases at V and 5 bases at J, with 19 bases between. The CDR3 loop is CASSPGQFGSDEQYF. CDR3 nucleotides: TGTGCCAGCAGCCCGGGACAATTCGGTTCCGACGAGCAGTACTTC.

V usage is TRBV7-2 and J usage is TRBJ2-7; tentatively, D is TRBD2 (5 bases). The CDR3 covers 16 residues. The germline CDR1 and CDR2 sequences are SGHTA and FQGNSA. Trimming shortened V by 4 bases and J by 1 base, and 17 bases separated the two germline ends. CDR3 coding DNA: TGTGCCAGCAGCTCCGAAGGAGGTCCTTGGTCCTACGAGCAGTACTTC. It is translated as CASSSEGGPWSYEQYF.

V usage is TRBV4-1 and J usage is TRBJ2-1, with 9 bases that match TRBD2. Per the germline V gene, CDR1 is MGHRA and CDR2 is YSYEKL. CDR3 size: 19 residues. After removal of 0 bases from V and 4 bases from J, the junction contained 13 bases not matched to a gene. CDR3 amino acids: CASSQDLDGGGAVYNEQFF. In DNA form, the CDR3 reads TGCGCCAGCAGCCAAGATCTTGATGGCGGGGGGGCCGTGTACAATGAGCAGTTCTTC.

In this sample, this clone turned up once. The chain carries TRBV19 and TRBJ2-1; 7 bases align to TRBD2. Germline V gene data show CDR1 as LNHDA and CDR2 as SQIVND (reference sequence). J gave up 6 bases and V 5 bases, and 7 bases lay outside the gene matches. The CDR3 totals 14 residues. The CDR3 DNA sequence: TGTGCCAGTAGTTCTAGCGGATACTCCAATGAGCAGTTCTTC. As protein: CASSSSGYSNEQFF.

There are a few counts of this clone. CDR3 protein: CASSQDLRLGQGATGELFF. The CDR3 DNA follows: TGCGCCAGCAGCCAAGATCTTCGATTGGGACAGGGGGCCACCGGGGAGCTGTTTTTT. The rearrangement uses TRBV4-1 and TRBJ2-2, with 12 bases aligning to TRBD1. CDR3 size: 19 residues. CDR1 is MGHRA, CDR2 YSYEKL, per germline. Losses at the gene ends were 0 bases for V and 4 bases for J; bases not matched to a gene: 9.